This T cell receptor (beta chain) was sequenced in a study of blood T cell repertoires in COVID-19. The CDR3 extends over 16 amino acids. Trimming at V came to 0 bases and at J to 5 bases, leaving 6 bases not matched to a gene. Germline V lookup: CDR1 PRHDT, CDR2 FYEKMQ (reference sequence). The repertoire was sequenced with immunoSEQ multiplex PCR; TCRdb's copy has only in-frame clones and lacks some. Counted here are nearly 350,000 clones, roughly 87% occurring once; the ten biggest clones make up 1%. The clonotype was recovered from a woman aged 25 to 39 who had recovered from COVID-19. The chain uses TRBV13 and TRBJ2-3; the match to TRBD2 covers 9 bases. The sequencing input was PBMCs or T cells enriched from blood (not recorded which). The CDR3 loop is CASSLGRGGLGDTQYF. The CDR3, as DNA: TGTGCCAGCAGCTTAGGGCGGGGGGGCCTCGGAGATACGCAGTATTTT. Full variable domain (rest looked up from reference TRBV13 and TRBJ2-3): AAGVIQSPRHLIKEKRETATLKCYPIPRHDTVYWYQQGPGQDPQFLISFYEKMQSDKGSIPDRFSAQQFSDYHSELNMSSLELGDSALYFCASSLGRGGLGDTQYFGPGTRLTVL.